These 21 T cell receptor beta chains were all obtained from the same sample, sequenced in a study of CD8 T cells in ankylosing spondylitis. TCRdb analysed the 5' RACE reads with MiXCR anew, one entry per CDR3 protein. Of about 360,000 distinct CDR3 sequences detected, 20% to 25% appear once; the ten largest clones hold less than 15%. Sample: blood, either unsorted or a sorted T cell fraction (not recorded which). These receptors were obtained from a male donor with ankylosing spondylitis or in good health (not recorded which).

This chain links TRBV6-1 with TRBJ2-3, with TRBD2 matching over 11 bases. J lost 4 bases, V lost 5 bases, and 8 bases had no gene match. The germline gives CDR1 MNHNS, CDR2 SASEGT. This CDR3 spans 16 amino acids. The CDR3 sequence is CASSPETSGISDTQYF. The CDR3 DNA sequence: TGTGCCAGCAGTCCCGAGACTAGCGGGATCTCAGATACGCAGTATTTT.

V gene TRBV11-2 combines with J gene TRBJ2-3; D ambiguous. CDR3 length: 13 residues. Germline CDR1 is SGHAT and CDR2 is FQNNGV. With 6 bases removed from V and 4 bases from J, the gap between germline ends came to 11 bases. CDR3 amino acids: CASRPDGSDTQYF. The CDR3 nucleotides read TGTGCCAGCAGGCCAGACGGGTCAGATACGCAGTATTTT.

This clonotype occurred a few times. DNA of the CDR3: TGTGCCAGCAGCTTGTGGGCTAACTACGAGCAGTACTTC. This encodes CASSLWANYEQYF. The chain combines TRBV7-2 with TRBJ2-7; no firm D call. The CDR3 is 13 amino acids. V shed 3 bases and J shed 3 bases, with 9 bases lying between them. Germline V gives CDR1 SGHTA, CDR2 FQGNSA. Drawing the rest from reference TRBV7-2 and TRBJ2-7, the complete variable domain is GAGVSQSPSNKVTEKGKDVELRCDPISGHTALYWYRQSLGQGLEFLIYFQGNSAPDKSGLPSDRFSAERTGGSVSTLTIQRTQQEDSAVYLCASSLWANYEQYFGPGTRLTVT.

This clonotype showed up just a few times. The chain links TRBV2 to TRBJ2-6; 7 nucleotides align to TRBD1. This CDR3 is 18 amino acids long. Unmatched junction bases numbered 7, after V lost 2 bases and J lost 0 bases. Germline-derived CDR1 and CDR2 are SNHLY and FYNNEI. CDR3 in DNA: TGTGCCAGCAGTGAAACTTGGGGACAGACCTCTGGGGCCAACGTCCTGACTTTC. Protein product: CASSETWGQTSGANVLTF.

At least ten counts were recorded for this clonotype. The chain links TRBV28 to TRBJ2-3; D is undetermined. The length of the CDR3 is 12 residues. The germline V and J ends were trimmed by 6 bases and 4 bases, with 8 bases remaining between them. The germline gives CDR1 MDHEN, CDR2 SYDVKM. The CDR3 protein is CASSLAPDTQYF. The CDR3 nucleotides are TGTGCCAGCAGCCTGGCCCCAGATACGCAGTATTTT.

This clonotype was seen only a few times. The genes are TRBV7-9 and TRBJ2-7, with D tentatively TRBD1 (6 bases). Germline CDR1 and CDR2: SEHNR and FQNEAQ (reference sequence). V was pared by 1 base and J by 2 bases, with 12 bases between. This CDR3 has 15 residues. CDR3 sequence reads: CASSLELGATYEQYF. The CDR3 DNA follows: TGTGCCAGCAGCTTAGAGCTGGGGGCGACCTACGAGCAGTACTTC.

This clonotype was detected only a few times. The chain joins TRBV27 to TRBJ2-2; D might be TRBD2 (6 bases). Per the germline V gene, CDR1 is MNHEY and CDR2 is SMNVEV (reference sequence). V lost 7 bases and J 6 bases, leaving 9 bases between the germline ends. The CDR3 is made up of 12 amino acids. In nucleotides, the CDR3 is TGTGCCAGCAAAAGCGGGTCCGGGGAGCTGTTTTTT. Protein: CASKSGSGELFF.

The chain recombines TRBV30 with TRBJ2-7; TRBD1 matches 10 bases. CDR1 GTSNPN and CDR2 SVGIG come from the germline V gene (reference sequence). Trimming at V came to 0 bases and at J to 2 bases, leaving 1 base not matched to a gene. This CDR3 has 14 residues. As DNA, the CDR3 is TGTGCCTGGAGTGTAGGGACAGGGGCCTACGAGCAGTACTTC. It codes for CAWSVGTGAYEQYF.

This clonotype was observed many times. The chain uses TRBV12-3 or TRBV12-4 and TRBJ2-1; TRBD2 matches at 9 bases. The junction had 4 bases not matched to a gene; V was cut back by 3 bases and J by 4 bases. This CDR3 comprises 15 residues. This CDR3 reads CASSFGGGAYNEQFF. CDR3 coding DNA: TGTGCCAGCAGTTTTGGCGGGGGGGCTTACAATGAGCAGTTCTTC.

This chain joins TRBV20-1 and TRBJ2-5, with TRBD2 identical over 11 bases. The V gene end was trimmed by 0 bases and the J gene end by 5 bases; junction bases not matched to a gene: 11. The CDR3 extends over 17 amino acids. The germline V gene has CDR1 DFQATT and CDR2 SNEGSKA (reference sequence). The CDR3 sequence: CSARDVRLAGGVETQYF. Written as DNA, the CDR3 is TGCAGTGCTAGAGATGTTAGGCTAGCGGGGGGCGTGGAGACCCAGTACTTC.

The CDR3 reads CASSQLAGSSYEQYF. CDR3 nucleotide sequence: TGCGCCAGCAGCCAACTAGCGGGGTCGTCCTACGAGCAGTACTTC. The genes are TRBV4-1 and TRBJ2-7; 9 bases align to TRBD2. The J segment lost 1 base and the V segment lost 2 bases, leaving 3 bases of the junction unmatched. Germline V gives CDR1 MGHRA, CDR2 YSYEKL. The CDR3 is made up of 15 amino acids.

The V call is TRBV14, the J call TRBJ2-5, with D maybe TRBD2 (6 bases). V lost 1 base to trimming and J lost 6 bases, with 15 bases between them. This CDR3 contains 15 residues. Germline V lookup: CDR1 SGHDN, CDR2 FVKESK. The CDR3 bases are TGTGCCAGCAGCCAAGTCTACGGCGGGGTTAAGACCCAGTACTTC. This codes for CASSQVYGGVKTQYF.

This chain joins TRBV27 and TRBJ2-5; 7 positions agree with TRBD2. Looked up from germline, CDR1 is MNHEY and CDR2 is SMNVEV (reference sequence). This CDR3 is 14 amino acids long. Trimming removed 5 bases from V and 5 bases from J; junction bases left unmatched: 8. CDR3: CASSASGGGETQYF. In nucleotides, the CDR3 is TGTGCCAGCAGTGCCTCCGGGGGAGGGGAGACCCAGTACTTC.

This chain uses TRBV7-9 with TRBJ1-2; perhaps TRBD1 as D (5 bases). CDR1 and CDR2 from the germline V gene are SEHNR and FQNEAQ (reference sequence). There are 13 residues in the CDR3. Trimming stripped 1 base from V and 6 bases from J, with 9 bases between. The CDR3 spells CASSLEGANGYTF. As DNA, the CDR3 is TGTGCCAGCAGCTTAGAAGGGGCGAATGGCTACACCTTC. The full variable domain, completed using reference TRBV7-9 and TRBJ1-2, is DTGVSQNPRHKITKRGQNVTFRCDPISEHNRLYWYRQTLGQGPEFLTYFQNEAQLEKSRLLSDRFSAERPKGSFSTLEIQRTEQGDSAMYLCASSLEGANGYTFGSGTRLTVV.

The chain employs TRBV20-1 and TRBJ2-7; 7 nucleotides line up with TRBD2. The CDR3 totals 15 residues. CDR1 DFQATT and CDR2 SNEGSKA come from the germline V gene (reference sequence). The V and J ends lost 0 bases and 2 bases, in that order; junction bases with no gene match: 7. CDR3 coding DNA: TGCAGTGCTAGAGACGGACTAGATTCGACCTACGAGCAGTACTTC. Its protein is CSARDGLDSTYEQYF.

The V and J genes are TRBV12-3 or TRBV12-4 and TRBJ1-1; D perhaps matches TRBD1 (5 bases). This CDR3 is built from 15 residues. Trimming cost V 5 bases and J 5 bases, with 18 bases left between them. The CDR3 DNA reads TGTGCCAGCAGTCCAAGTCCAGGTGGGGGGACTGAAGCTTTCTTT. Its translation is CASSPSPGGGTEAFF.

This clonotype turned up a few times. This sequence joins TRBV20-1 and TRBJ2-7, with TRBD1 as a possible D gene (6 bases). V lost 6 bases, J lost 3 bases, and 15 bases lay in between. Germline V gene data show CDR1 as DFQATT and CDR2 as SNEGSKA (reference sequence). CDR3 length: 13 amino acids. CDR3 bases: TGCAGTGCGACCGGGACAATACTCTACGAGCAGTACTTC. Protein sequence: CSATGTILYEQYF.

In this sample, this clonotype turned up a few times. The V gene is TRBV6-6, the J gene TRBJ1-1, with D possibly matching TRBD1 (5 bases). This CDR3 has 11 residues. Germline lookup yields CDR1 MNHNY and CDR2 SVGAGI (reference sequence). Deletions cut 8 bases from V and 8 bases from J, with 12 bases between. The CDR3 loop reads CASRGGTEAFF. Here the CDR3 DNA reads TGTGCCAGCCGGGGGGGAACCGAAGCTTTCTTT.

This chain links TRBV12-3 or TRBV12-4 with TRBJ1-1, with no clear D. The V end was cut by 2 bases, the J end by 6 bases, with 7 bases between. This CDR3 region has 12 residues. The chain's CDR3 is CASSLLLSEAFF. The DNA for the CDR3 is TGTGCCAGCAGTTTATTGCTCTCTGAAGCTTTCTTT.

Comments on this clonotype: At one of its ends the junction is not consistent with the germline gene, which may arise from a read error. The CDR3, as DNA: TGCGCCAGCAGCTTGGTTCCCGGGGAGCTGCTTTTT. Protein product: CASSLVPGELLF. This chain links TRBV5-1 with TRBJ2-2, with D perhaps matching TRBD2 (5 bases). This CDR3 region has 12 residues. Germline V gene data show CDR1 as SGHRS and CDR2 as YFSETQ.

This clonotype showed up just a few times. V gene TRBV4-1 combines with J gene TRBJ2-1; the D gene is possibly TRBD1 (6 bases). Germline V gives CDR1 MGHRA, CDR2 YSYEKL. The CDR3 sequence is 15 residues long. The V gene lost 2 bases and the J gene lost 7 bases, with 15 bases spanning the gap. The CDR3 sequence is CASSQQRTALNEQFF. The CDR3 region has the DNA TGCGCCAGCAGCCAACAAAGGACAGCCCTGAATGAGCAGTTCTTC.